The 31 T cell receptor beta chains given below trace back to one sample, sequenced in a study of OX40 agonist ivuxolimab in advanced cancers. Repertoires were generated with immunoSEQ multiplex PCR, while TCRdb's copy carries only in-frame clones and drops some. The table shows over 65,000 clones, with more than 70% occurring only once. This specimen was CD4+ or CD8+ T cells sorted from blood, taken in a trial of the OX40 agonist ivuxolimab. The receptors originated from an adult with an advanced solid tumor such as melanoma, head and neck, liver or kidney cancer.

The rearrangement links TRBV11-2 to TRBJ2-7; D assignment may be TRBD1 or TRBD2 (5 bases each). This CDR3 has 14 amino acids. The germline V gene has CDR1 SGHAT and CDR2 FQNNGV. The V gene lost 1 base and the J gene lost 4 bases, with 11 bases spanning the gap. CDR3: CASSLGGGPYEQYF. The DNA of the CDR3 is TGTGCCAGCAGCTTAGGTGGGGGACCTTACGAGCAGTACTTC.

This chain joins TRBV7-2 and TRBJ2-2; D is uncertain. Germline lookup yields CDR1 SGHTA and CDR2 FQGNSA. CDR3 length: 13 amino acids. V lost 5 bases to trimming and J lost 4 bases, with 8 bases between them. The CDR3 nucleotides read TGTGCCAGCAGCCCACAAGTCACCGGGGAGCTGTTTTTT. It is translated as CASSPQVTGELFF.

The rearrangement links TRBV27 to TRBJ2-3, with a weak D call TRBD2 (7 bases). The CDR3 is 14 residues long. V shed 4 bases and J shed 9 bases, with 17 bases lying between them. The germline V gene has CDR1 MNHEY and CDR2 SMNVEV (reference sequence). CDR3 nucleotide sequence: TGTGCCAGCAGTTCGCGGGGGCCCGCGACCACGCAGTATTTT. This codes for CASSSRGPATTQYF.

The chain combines TRBV11-1 with TRBJ2-3; 7 bases map to TRBD1. V lost 3 bases, J lost 1 base, and 4 bases stayed unmatched. The germline V gene has CDR1 SGHAT and CDR2 FQDESV (reference sequence). This CDR3 has 15 residues. DNA for the CDR3: TGTGCCAGCAGCTTGAAAGGGGGCGGCACAGATACGCAGTATTTT. Amino acid sequence: CASSLKGGGTDTQYF. The entire variable domain, with the rest obtained from reference TRBV11-1 and TRBJ2-3, is as follows: EAEVAQSPRYKITEKSQAVAFWCDPISGHATLYWYRQILGQGPELLVQFQDESVVDDSQLPKDRFSAERLKGVDSTLKIQPAELGDSAMYLCASSLKGGGTDTQYFGPGTRLTVL.

The genes are TRBV18 and TRBJ1-5, with a weak D call TRBD1 (6 bases). V lost 6 bases, J lost 7 bases, and 13 bases lay in between. This CDR3 has 13 amino acids. CDR1 and CDR2 (germline): KGHSH, LQKENI. In DNA form, the CDR3 reads TGTGCCAGCTCGCAGGGGAGTCAGCAGCCCCAGCATTTT. This sequence encodes CASSQGSQQPQHF. The full variable domain, in which reference TRBV18 and TRBJ1-5 provide the parts outside the CDR3, is NAGVMQNPRHLVRRRGQEARLRCSPMKGHSHVYWYRQLPEEGLKFMVYLQKENIIDESGMPKERFSAEFPKEGPSILRIQQVVRGDSAAYFCASSQGSQQPQHFGDGTRLSIL.

A few counts support this clone. The V and J genes are TRBV2 and TRBJ2-3, with D possibly TRBD1 on 5 matching bases. This CDR3 contains 11 residues. V dropped 5 bases and J dropped 5 bases, with 5 bases sitting between them. Germline CDR1 reads SNHLY; CDR2 reads FYNNEI. The CDR3 sequence is CASSQGDTQYF. CDR3 DNA: TGTGCCAGCAGTCAGGGAGATACGCAGTATTTT.

The J gene is TRBJ2-5, the V gene TRBV30, with 13 nucleotides matching TRBD2. This CDR3 comprises 14 residues. Germline trimming cut 4 bases from V and 9 bases from J; bases unmatched to any gene: 8. Looked up from germline, CDR1 is GTSNPN and CDR2 is SVGIG (reference sequence). The CDR3 sequence is CAWTPTSGRAAQYF. CDR3 in DNA: TGTGCCTGGACCCCAACTAGCGGGAGGGCGGCCCAGTACTTC.

For the CDR3, the DNA is TGTGCCAGCAAGGGGGAAGGAATCTCCTACAATGAGCAGTTCTTC. Encoded protein: CASKGEGISYNEQFF. The V and J genes are TRBV7-9 and TRBJ2-1; perhaps TRBD1 as D (6 bases). The length of the CDR3 is 15 residues. Germline loops: CDR1 SEHNR, CDR2 FQNEAQ (reference sequence). Trimming shortened V by 7 bases and J by 0 bases, and 13 bases separated the two germline ends. Combining the CDR3 with reference TRBV7-9 and TRBJ2-1 gives the whole variable domain DTGVSQNPRHKITKRGQNVTFRCDPISEHNRLYWYRQTLGQGPEFLTYFQNEAQLEKSRLLSDRFSAERPKGSFSTLEIQRTEQGDSAMYLCASKGEGISYNEQFFGPGTRLTVL.

The table lists this clone with a few counts. The chain has TRBV9 and TRBJ1-2; 10 nucleotides agree with TRBD1. The CDR3 runs to 15 residues. J lost 6 bases, V lost 0 bases, and 5 bases had no gene match. From germline, CDR1 is SGDLS and CDR2 YYNGEE. The CDR3, as DNA: TGTGCCAGCAGCGTAGGGGACAGGGGAGGGAATGGCTACACCTTC. The encoded protein is CASSVGDRGGNGYTF.

The CDR3 bases are TGCGCCAGCAGCCCTAGGATGAACACTGAAGCTTTCTTT. Its protein is CASSPRMNTEAFF. The chain recombines TRBV4-1 with TRBJ1-1; D uncertain. This CDR3 comprises 13 residues. The germline gives CDR1 MGHRA, CDR2 YSYEKL. Trimming cost V 4 bases and J 0 bases, with 6 bases left between them.

The genes are TRBV5-1 and TRBJ1-1; D uncertain. The ends were cut back, 0 bases at V and 3 bases at J, with 9 bases in the middle. Germline V gene data show CDR1 as SGHRS and CDR2 as YFSETQ. The CDR3 has 14 amino acids. CDR3 protein: CASSLGARDTEAFF. The CDR3 DNA is TGCGCCAGCAGCTTGGGGGCGCGGGACACTGAAGCTTTCTTT.

This clone was counted only a few times. J is TRBJ1-2 and V is TRBV30; D call uncertain. Germline lookup yields CDR1 GTSNPN and CDR2 SVGIG (reference sequence). This CDR3 spans 14 amino acids. The V and J ends lost 7 bases and 2 bases respectively, with 17 bases between them. CDR3 in amino acids: CASSIGRANYGYTF. Written as DNA, the CDR3 is TGTGCCTCCTCGATTGGGAGGGCAAACTATGGCTACACCTTC.

This chain joins TRBV6-5 and TRBJ1-1; D is ambiguous. Trimming took off 6 bases at V and 1 base at J, with 12 bases between the two ends. Per the germline V gene, CDR1 is MNHEY and CDR2 is SVGAGI. This CDR3 is 14 amino acids long. The DNA of the CDR3 is TGTGCCAGCAGCGTTACCCGGCAGAACACTGAAGCTTTCTTT. Translated: CASSVTRQNTEAFF.

This clone was recorded only once. The CDR3 loop is CASSLMGLSGQGETQYF. The CDR3 DNA is TGTGCCAGCAGCTTAATGGGCCTCAGTGGCCAGGGAGAGACCCAGTACTTC. The chain uses TRBV11-2 and TRBJ2-5, with D tentatively TRBD1 (5 bases). V was cut by 2 bases and J by 4 bases, with 20 bases left in between. Germline CDR1 SGHAT, CDR2 FQNNGV. This CDR3 spans 17 amino acids. Together with reference TRBV11-2 and TRBJ2-5, the CDR3 gives the full variable domain: EAGVAQSPRYKIIEKRQSVAFWCNPISGHATLYWYQQILGQGPKLLIQFQNNGVVDDSQLPKDRFSAERLKGVDSTLKIQPAKLEDSAVYLCASSLMGLSGQGETQYFGPGTRLLVL.

V gene TRBV7-2 combines with J gene TRBJ2-7; weak D call: TRBD1 (5 bases). V was pared by 5 bases and J by 2 bases, with 22 bases between. CDR3 size: 17 residues. Looked up from germline, CDR1 is SGHTA and CDR2 is FQGNSA. In DNA form, the CDR3 reads TGTGCCAGCAGCCCCCGACAGAGGCCCCGACAGACCTACGAGCAGTACTTC. This sequence encodes CASSPRQRPRQTYEQYF. Variable domain in full (rest from reference TRBV7-2 and TRBJ2-7): GAGVSQSPSNKVTEKGKDVELRCDPISGHTALYWYRQSLGQGLEFLIYFQGNSAPDKSGLPSDRFSAERTGGSVSTLTIQRTQQEDSAVYLCASSPRQRPRQTYEQYFGPGTRLTVT.

V usage is TRBV29-1 and J usage is TRBJ2-2; tentative D call: TRBD1 (6 bases). The germline V and J ends were trimmed by 7 bases and 2 bases, with 17 bases remaining between them. Germline lookup yields CDR1 SQVTM and CDR2 ANQGSEA. The CDR3 consists of 15 residues. CDR3 residues: CSATPGALNTGELFF. CDR3 sequence (DNA): TGCAGCGCCACTCCAGGGGCCCTAAACACCGGGGAGCTGTTTTTT.

Only a few counts were recorded for this clone. The chain links TRBV5-1 to TRBJ1-2, with D perhaps TRBD1 (5 bases). Germline assignment: CDR1 SGHRS and CDR2 YFSETQ. The CDR3 covers 14 residues. Trimming took off 4 bases at V and 3 bases at J, with 13 bases between the two ends. The CDR3 DNA is TGCGCCAGCAGCCCCCGGGGGGAACACTATGGCTACACCTTC. It is translated as CASSPRGEHYGYTF.

CDR3 region: CASSLLQGIDEQYF. DNA for the CDR3: TGTGCCAGCTCACTCCTACAGGGGATCGACGAGCAGTACTTC. V gene TRBV18 combines with J gene TRBJ2-7, with TRBD1 matching over 7 bases. Per germline, CDR1 KGHSH and CDR2 LQKENI. Unmatched junction bases numbered 8, after V lost 4 bases and J lost 5 bases. This CDR3 spans 14 amino acids.

J is TRBJ2-7 and V is TRBV4-1, with D unresolved. Germline CDR1 reads MGHRA; CDR2 reads YSYEKL. The CDR3 spans 15 residues. Trimming removed 1 base at V and 2 bases at J, with 12 bases between. CDR3 loop: CASSQGTQTPYEQYF. The CDR3 DNA is TGCGCCAGCAGCCAAGGAACGCAGACCCCCTACGAGCAGTACTTC.

V usage is TRBV5-5 and J usage is TRBJ2-2; D is unresolved. V lost 4 bases and J 3 bases, leaving 10 bases between the germline ends. CDR3 length: 14 amino acids. CDR1 is SGHKS and CDR2 is YYEKEE in the germline V gene (reference sequence). For the CDR3, the DNA is TGTGCCAGCAGCCTCCTGTGGGACACCGGGGAGCTGTTTTTT. Protein sequence: CASSLLWDTGELFF.

J is TRBJ1-4 and V is TRBV7-8, with D perhaps TRBD1 (6 bases). Trimming pared 1 base from V and 0 bases from J, leaving 15 bases between. The CDR3 sequence is 18 residues long. CDR1 SGHVS and CDR2 FQNEAQ come from the germline V gene. This CDR3 reads CASSLGGGTGATNEKLFF. CDR3 coding DNA: TGTGCCAGCAGCTTAGGAGGGGGAACGGGTGCAACTAATGAAAAACTGTTTTTT.

This clone was recorded only once. The rearrangement joins TRBV7-5 to TRBJ1-2; TRBD1 is the table's D call and was not checked against the DNA. TRBV7-5 is given as a pseudogene. CDR3 length: 15 residues. CDR3 bases: TGTGCCAGAAGCTTAAGACAGGGACCTAACTATGGCTACACCTTC. This codes for CARSLRQGPNYGYTF.

This chain connects TRBV4-1 to TRBJ2-7, with 8 bases identical to TRBD2. This CDR3 region has 14 residues. Trimming cost V 1 base and J 5 bases; bases outside gene matches: 4. Germline CDR1 and CDR2: MGHRA and YSYEKL. The CDR3 bases are TGCGCCAGCAGCCAAGCCGGGGGGGCCCACGAGCAGTACTTC. The encoded protein is CASSQAGGAHEQYF.

The V call is TRBV4-2, the J call TRBJ2-7; 9 bases align to TRBD1. Germline CDR1 is LGHNA and CDR2 is YNFKEQ. CDR3 size: 13 residues. The ends lost 1 base at V and 7 bases at J; junction bases unmatched: 2. The CDR3 DNA reads as TGTGCCAGCAGCCAAGGAGACAGGGGGGAGCAGTACTTC. Translated, it gives CASSQGDRGEQYF.

The chain has TRBV19 and TRBJ1-2; 8 nucleotides align to TRBD1. Germline values: CDR1 LNHDA, CDR2 SQIVND (reference sequence). Trimming at V came to 3 bases and at J to 4 bases, leaving 16 bases not matched to a gene. This CDR3 has 18 amino acids. CDR3 nucleotide sequence: TGTGCCAGTAGTATCTGGAGGGACAGGAGGGTCTCCTCCTATGGCTACACCTTC. This translates into CASSIWRDRRVSSYGYTF.

The chain uses TRBV7-2 and TRBJ2-1; 14 bases align to TRBD2. Germline trimming cut 5 bases from V and 7 bases from J; bases unmatched to any gene: 7. The V gene's germline CDR1 is SGHTA and CDR2 FQGNSA. The CDR3 has 16 amino acids. The CDR3 sequence: CASSLSTSGRANEQFF. CDR3 DNA sequence: TGTGCCAGCAGCCTCTCGACTAGCGGGAGGGCGAATGAGCAGTTCTTC.

Concerning this clone: One end of the junction varies from germline; a read error may be responsible. This rearrangement joins TRBV2 to TRBJ2-3; 11 bases fit TRBD2. The germline CDR1 and CDR2 sequences are SNHLY and FYNNEI. The CDR3 is made up of 14 amino acids. CDR3 in DNA: TGTGCCAGCAGGGAAGGACTAGCGGGCTATACGCAGTATTTT. Protein product: CASREGLAGYTQYF.

The chain has TRBV7-8 and TRBJ2-6, with D tentatively TRBD1 (5 bases). The ends were cut back, 2 bases at V and 2 bases at J, with 19 bases in the middle. CDR3 size: 19 residues. Germline V gives CDR1 SGHVS, CDR2 FQNEAQ. The CDR3 DNA reads as TGTGCCAGCAGCTTACGAAATTCAGGGTTAGGGGCTGGGGCCAACGTCCTGACTTTC. This codes for CASSLRNSGLGAGANVLTF. The variable domain in full, with the rest retrieved from reference TRBV7-8 and TRBJ2-6, is GAGVSQSPRYKVAKRGQDVALRCDPISGHVSLFWYQQALGQGPEFLTYFQNEAQLDKSGLPSDRFFAERPEGSVSTLKIQRTQQEDSAVYLCASSLRNSGLGAGANVLTFGAGSRLTVL.

This rearrangement joins TRBV11-2 to TRBJ2-7; TRBD2 matches at 7 bases. In germline, CDR1 is SGHAT, CDR2 FQNNGV. The junction had 7 bases not matched to a gene; V was cut back by 3 bases and J by 2 bases. The CDR3 covers 15 residues. The chain's CDR3 is CASSFTSGIAYEQYF. The CDR3 DNA sequence: TGTGCCAGCAGCTTTACGAGCGGGATAGCCTACGAGCAGTACTTC.

Remarks on this clone: The same CDR3 can be traced to other DNA sequences in this sample. This rearrangement joins TRBV7-9 to TRBJ1-2; 8 bases align to TRBD1. CDR1 is SEHNR and CDR2 is FQNEAQ in the germline V gene (reference sequence). V lost 3 bases to trimming and J lost 8 bases; unmatched junction nucleotides: 5. The CDR3 loop spans 13 amino acids. CDR3 sequence (DNA): TGTGCCAGCAGCTTCCAGGGGGCGGGCGGCTACACCTTC. This gives the protein CASSFQGAGGYTF.

The J gene is TRBJ1-1, the V gene TRBV30; D not resolved. Per germline, CDR1 GTSNPN and CDR2 SVGIG (reference sequence). The CDR3 has 13 amino acids. Trimming cost V 0 bases and J 4 bases, with 9 bases left between them. The CDR3 nucleotides read TGTGCCTGGAGTGTAAATGAGGGCACTGAAGCTTTCTTT. This sequence encodes CAWSVNEGTEAFF.